These 32 T cell receptor beta chains share one sample of origin, sequenced in a study of beta chain features in type 1 diabetes (dated by TCRdb to between 2017 and 2018). Library creation used the immunoSEQ multiplex PCR assay. The High Capacity cDNA Reverse Transcription Kit was used to reverse transcribe all of the isolated RNA, meaning that expressed TCRB transcripts were what got sequenced. TCRdb carries this immuneACCESS record with in-frame sequences only. Its versions omit some clonotypes, under half of them owing to an unresolved V gene in the studies checked, with the rest unexplained. The sample table shows approximately 18,000 clones, and around 50% are seen once. The top ten clones comprise around 0.45% of the sample. The sample was stem cell memory CD4+ T cells from blood. The cell subset or site tag for this specimen amounts to: stem cell-like memory CD4+ T cells. These receptors all come from a man younger than 35 in good health.

The table lists this clone with a few counts. The gene calls are TRBV5-1 and TRBJ2-7; no clear D. V lost 2 bases to trimming and J lost 1 base, with 10 bases between them. The length of the CDR3 is 14 residues. The germline CDR1 and CDR2 sequences are SGHRS and YFSETQ. The CDR3 nucleotides read TGCGCCAGCAGCTTATCAGTGACTTCCTACGAGCAGTACTTC. Amino acids: CASSLSVTSYEQYF. The full variable domain, with the rest looked up from reference TRBV5-1 and TRBJ2-7, is KAGVTQTPRYLIKTRGQQVTLSCSPISGHRSVSWYQQTPGQGLQFLFEYFSETQRNKGNFPGRFSGRQFSNSRSEMNVSTLELGDSALYLCASSLSVTSYEQYFGPGTRLTVT.

V and J are TRBV11-2 and TRBJ2-3; 7 bases are a match to TRBD1. Trimming removed 6 bases from V and 3 bases from J; junction bases left unmatched: 9. The CDR3 contains 15 residues. Germline-derived CDR1 and CDR2 are SGHAT and FQNNGV. CDR3: CASRTLTGRTDTQYF. The CDR3 DNA reads as TGTGCCAGCAGGACATTGACAGGGCGGACAGATACGCAGTATTTT.

This sequence joins TRBV15 and TRBJ1-5; no reliable D call. Germline CDR1 reads LNHNV; CDR2 reads YYDKDF (reference sequence). The CDR3 length is 13 residues. V was shortened by 5 bases and J by 3 bases, with 8 bases between the two germline ends. CDR3 amino acids: CATSSRLNQPQHF. The CDR3 nucleotides read TGTGCCACCAGCTCCAGACTCAATCAGCCCCAGCATTTT. The whole variable domain, filled in from reference TRBV15 and TRBJ1-5, reads DAMVIQNPRYQVTQFGKPVTLSCSQTLNHNVMYWYQQKSSQAPKLLFHYYDKDFNNEADTPDNFQSRRPNTSFCFLDIRSPGLGDTAMYLCATSSRLNQPQHFGDGTRLSIL.

This clone was seen just once. The chain employs TRBV7-7 and TRBJ2-1, with 8 bases aligning to TRBD1. V was clipped by 6 bases and J by 9 bases; unmatched bases: 16. The germline V gene has CDR1 SSHAT and CDR2 FNYEAQ (reference sequence). The CDR3 loop spans 16 amino acids. CDR3 nucleotide sequence: TGTGCCAGCAGTTCCATTGGGGCAGGGGGCCCAGGTGAGCAGTTCTTC. Its protein is CASSSIGAGGPGEQFF.

Concerning this clone: The same CDR3 is also encoded by other DNA sequences in this sample. The rearrangement uses TRBV28 and TRBJ1-2, with TRBD1 as a possible D gene (5 bases). CDR1 and CDR2 (germline): MDHEN, SYDVKM. There are 13 residues in the CDR3. Trimming stripped 9 bases from V and 4 bases from J, with 15 bases between. CDR3 loop: CASSPTATYGYTF. CDR3 nucleotide sequence: TGTGCCAGTAGTCCGACAGCTACCTATGGCTACACCTTC.

V usage is TRBV6-5 and J usage is TRBJ2-1; 8 positions agree with TRBD2. Germline CDR1 reads MNHEY; CDR2 reads SVGAGI. V was clipped by 4 bases and J by 6 bases; unmatched bases: 5. This CDR3 comprises 14 residues. The CDR3, as DNA: TGTGCCAGCAGTTCCTCTCTAGCGGGCAATGAGCAGTTCTTC. Translating it yields CASSSSLAGNEQFF.

Only one count was recorded for this clone. The chain carries TRBV25-1 and TRBJ1-3, with D possibly being TRBD1 (5 bases). Germline V CDR1 and CDR2: MGHDK, SYGVNS. The V and J ends lost 1 base and 2 bases respectively, with 9 bases between them. The CDR3 sequence is 15 residues long. The CDR3 sequence: CASSEFAGTGNTIYF. The CDR3, as DNA: TGTGCCAGCAGTGAATTTGCAGGGACTGGAAACACCATATATTTT.

The CDR3 reads CASSLNPSGASSGQFF. CDR3 nucleotides: TGTGCCAGCAGCTTAAATCCTAGCGGGGCTTCCAGCGGGCAGTTCTTC. This chain links TRBV7-3 with TRBJ2-1; 9 bases agree with TRBD2. This CDR3 has 16 residues. The germline gives CDR1 SGHTA, CDR2 FQGTGA. V shed 1 base and J 12 bases; nucleotides not matched to a gene: 13. The full variable domain, with the rest looked up from reference TRBV7-3 and TRBJ2-1, is GAGVSQTPSNKVTEKGKYVELRCDPISGHTALYWYRQSLGQGPEFLIYFQGTGAADDSGLPNDRFFAVRPEGSVSTLKIQRTERGDSAVYLCASSLNPSGASSGQFFGPGTRLTVL.

This clone came up once. V gene TRBV5-1 combines with J gene TRBJ2-5; D might be TRBD2 (5 bases). CDR1 is SGHRS and CDR2 is YFSETQ in the germline V gene. With 4 bases removed from V and 5 bases from J, the gap between germline ends came to 9 bases. The CDR3 has 12 residues. In DNA, the CDR3 is TGCGCCAGCAGCCCTCCGGGGGAGACCCAGTACTTC. The encoded protein is CASSPPGETQYF. Variable domain in full (rest from reference TRBV5-1 and TRBJ2-5): KAGVTQTPRYLIKTRGQQVTLSCSPISGHRSVSWYQQTPGQGLQFLFEYFSETQRNKGNFPGRFSGRQFSNSRSEMNVSTLELGDSALYLCASSPPGETQYFGPGTRLLVL.

This clone was found a few times. This chain links TRBV4-3 with TRBJ2-2; tentatively, D is TRBD1 (5 bases). V lost 3 bases and J 3 bases, leaving 11 bases between the germline ends. Germline V lookup: CDR1 LGHNA, CDR2 YSLEER. The length of the CDR3 is 15 residues. Here the CDR3 reads CASSQGLLDTGELFF. Written as DNA, the CDR3 is TGCGCCAGCAGCCAGGGGCTTCTAGACACCGGGGAGCTGTTTTTT.

The table lists this clone with a few counts. The chain joins TRBV28 to TRBJ2-1, with 12 bases identical to TRBD2. CDR1 is MDHEN, CDR2 SYDVKM, per germline. The V segment lost 10 bases and the J segment 12 bases; nucleotides outside the gene matches: 13. This CDR3 comprises 14 residues. The CDR3 region is CATGVGLAGILQFF. CDR3 DNA: TGTGCCACCGGGGTTGGACTAGCGGGAATATTGCAGTTCTTC. The full variable domain, with the rest looked up from reference TRBV28 and TRBJ2-1, is DVKVTQSSRYLVKRTGEKVFLECVQDMDHENMFWYRQDPGLGLRLIYFSYDVKMKEKGDIPEGYSVSREKKERFSLILESASTNQTSMYLCATGVGLAGILQFFGPGTRLTVL.

This rearrangement joins TRBV5-6 to TRBJ2-3; D is uncertain. Deletions cut 0 bases from V and 2 bases from J, with 7 bases between. Germline assignment: CDR1 SGHDT and CDR2 YYEEEE. This CDR3 contains 14 residues. The CDR3 nucleotides read TGTGCCAGCAGCTTGGTACTTTCCACAGATACGCAGTATTTT. Translating gives CASSLVLSTDTQYF.

A few counts support this clone. CDR3: CASSLLGGLITDTQYF. DNA of the CDR3: TGTGCCAGCAGTTTATTGGGGGGGCTTATCACAGATACGCAGTATTTT. V gene TRBV28 combines with J gene TRBJ2-3, with TRBD2 as a possible D gene (7 bases). The length of the CDR3 is 16 residues. Between the trimmed V and J ends, which lost 1 base and 2 bases, there was a span of 13 bases. Germline loops: CDR1 MDHEN, CDR2 SYDVKM.

The chain uses TRBV7-2 and TRBJ2-7, with 12 bases matching TRBD2. The CDR3 covers 15 residues. Trimming removed 3 bases from V and 3 bases from J; junction bases left unmatched: 3. In germline, CDR1 is SGHTA, CDR2 FQGNSA. For the CDR3, the DNA is TGTGCCAGCAGCTTCGGACTAGCGGGGATCTACGAGCAGTACTTC. Translating gives CASSFGLAGIYEQYF.

The chain recombines TRBV19 with TRBJ1-4; D remains unclear. Trimming cost V 3 bases and J 6 bases, with 8 bases left between them. Germline V CDR1 and CDR2: LNHDA, SQIVND (reference sequence). The CDR3 contains 13 residues. The CDR3 sequence: CASSIRRHEKLFF. The DNA for the CDR3 is TGTGCCAGTAGTATTCGCAGGCATGAAAAACTGTTTTTT.

There are a few counts of this clone. CDR3 nucleotides: TGTGCCAGCTCACCTGGACTAGCGGAGGAAAGGGATACGCAGTATTTT. This gives the protein CASSPGLAEERDTQYF. J is TRBJ2-3 and V is TRBV18; 10 nucleotides align to TRBD2. Germline trimming cut 3 bases from V and 6 bases from J; bases unmatched to any gene: 9. Germline CDR1 reads KGHSH; CDR2 reads LQKENI. The CDR3 sequence is 16 residues long.

The J gene is TRBJ1-3, the V gene TRBV27; 9 bases are shared with TRBD1. The CDR3 consists of 13 residues. After removal of 6 bases from V and 4 bases from J, the junction contained 1 base not matched to a gene. Germline CDR1 MNHEY, CDR2 SMNVEV (reference sequence). For the CDR3, the DNA is TGTGCCAGCAGAGGACAGGGGGGAAACACCATATATTTT. Translating it yields CASRGQGGNTIYF.

The chain has TRBV28 and TRBJ2-5; D perhaps matches TRBD1 (7 bases). Germline values: CDR1 MDHEN, CDR2 SYDVKM. The V end was cut by 4 bases, the J end by 4 bases, with 13 bases between. The CDR3 has 14 amino acids. Here the CDR3 DNA reads TGTGCCAGCAGTTATCCAGGGGGGAGAGAGACCCAGTACTTC. Its translation: CASSYPGGRETQYF.

The rearrangement links TRBV19 to TRBJ2-7; perhaps TRBD2 as D (6 bases). V gave up 6 bases and J gave up 6 bases, with 21 bases separating them. The germline V gene has CDR1 LNHDA and CDR2 SQIVND (reference sequence). CDR3 length: 15 amino acids. Written as DNA, the CDR3 is TGTGCCAGTAGAGGAACCGGGAGCAGCTCCCTCGAGCAGTACTTC. The encoded protein is CASRGTGSSSLEQYF.

There are a few counts of this clone. The chain recombines TRBV5-1 with TRBJ2-7, with D perhaps TRBD2 (5 bases). There are 16 residues in the CDR3. Trimming removed 3 bases at V and 0 bases at J, with 16 bases between. The germline CDR1 and CDR2 sequences are SGHRS and YFSETQ. CDR3 sequence (DNA): TGCGCCAGCAGCTCCGGACTGACCCTAGGCTCCTACGAGCAGTACTTC. Encoded protein: CASSSGLTLGSYEQYF.

The J gene is TRBJ2-7, the V gene TRBV28; D unresolved. The CDR3 is 14 amino acids. V was trimmed by 3 bases and J by 6 bases, leaving 15 bases between them. Germline-derived CDR1 and CDR2 are MDHEN and SYDVKM. This chain's CDR3 is CASSFSAMLSEQYF. CDR3 DNA sequence: TGTGCCAGCAGTTTTTCAGCGATGCTCTCCGAGCAGTACTTC. The full variable domain, rest sourced from reference TRBV28 and TRBJ2-7, is DVKVTQSSRYLVKRTGEKVFLECVQDMDHENMFWYRQDPGLGLRLIYFSYDVKMKEKGDIPEGYSVSREKKERFSLILESASTNQTSMYLCASSFSAMLSEQYFGPGTRLTVT.

The V and J genes are TRBV18 and TRBJ1-4; a weak D match, TRBD1 (6 bases). The length of the CDR3 is 15 residues. Germline assignment: CDR1 KGHSH and CDR2 LQKENI. The V end was cut by 0 bases, the J end by 6 bases, with 11 bases between. The DNA for the CDR3 is TGTGCCAGCTCACCACCTAACAGGGACGATGAAAAACTGTTTTTT. Amino acid sequence: CASSPPNRDDEKLFF.

The chain uses TRBV7-9 and TRBJ2-7; perhaps TRBD1 as D (5 bases). CDR1 is SEHNR, CDR2 FQNEAQ, per germline (reference sequence). The V gene lost 3 bases and the J gene lost 2 bases, with 11 bases spanning the gap. The CDR3 is 14 residues long. The CDR3 DNA is TGTGCCAGCAGCTTCGAGGACACCGCCTACGAGCAGTACTTC. Translation: CASSFEDTAYEQYF. Filled out from reference TRBV7-9 and TRBJ2-7, the complete variable domain reads DTGVSQNPRHKITKRGQNVTFRCDPISEHNRLYWYRQTLGQGPEFLTYFQNEAQLEKSRLLSDRFSAERPKGSFSTLEIQRTEQGDSAMYLCASSFEDTAYEQYFGPGTRLTVT.

This clone was counted only a few times. The chain has TRBV6-7 and TRBJ2-2; 9 bases line up with TRBD1. TRBV6-7 has ORF status, its function being uncertain. This CDR3 region has 16 residues. Trimming at V came to 7 bases and at J to 7 bases, leaving 13 bases not matched to a gene. The DNA of the CDR3 is TGTGCCAGCAAATCGCACCGGACAGGGGTTGTCGGGGAGCTGTTTTTT. It specifies CASKSHRTGVVGELFF.

J is TRBJ2-2 and V is TRBV15; D unclear. The CDR3 is 14 residues long. CDR1 and CDR2 (germline): LNHNV, YYDKDF (reference sequence). Trimming took 1 base from V and 5 from J, leaving 8 bases between them. CDR3 region: CATSRAVATGELFF. DNA for the CDR3: TGTGCCACCAGCAGAGCGGTCGCAACCGGGGAGCTGTTTTTT.

This clone was seen more than once but under ten times. CDR3 sequence reads: CASSFSGQTHLEQYF. As DNA, the CDR3 is TGTGCCAGCAGTTTTTCCGGACAGACACACCTCGAGCAGTACTTC. This chain connects TRBV28 to TRBJ2-7; TRBD1 might be the D (6 bases). Germline CDR1 MDHEN, CDR2 SYDVKM. Trimming took 3 bases from V and 6 from J, leaving 18 bases between them. There are 15 residues in the CDR3.

The V gene is TRBV5-5, the J gene TRBJ2-3, with D maybe TRBD2 (6 bases). Trimming took 4 bases from V and 9 from J, leaving 24 bases between them. The CDR3 consists of 16 residues. Germline V gives CDR1 SGHKS, CDR2 YYEKEE (reference sequence). This CDR3 reads CASSPRGSGAGGTQYF. CDR3 in DNA: TGTGCCAGCAGCCCCCGGGGTAGCGGTGCCGGAGGGACGCAGTATTTT.

This clone was recorded a few times. The chain employs TRBV7-9 and TRBJ1-1; D possibly corresponds to TRBD1 (6 bases). CDR1 is SEHNR and CDR2 is FQNEAQ in the germline V gene (reference sequence). Trimming stripped 7 bases from V and 10 bases from J, with 19 bases between. CDR3 length: 13 residues. The CDR3 region has the DNA TGTGCCAGCAACTTTAACGGGGGGCCAAGAGCTTTCTTT. Protein: CASNFNGGPRAFF. Drawing the rest from reference TRBV7-9 and TRBJ1-1, the complete variable domain is DTGVSQNPRHKITKRGQNVTFRCDPISEHNRLYWYRQTLGQGPEFLTYFQNEAQLEKSRLLSDRFSAERPKGSFSTLEIQRTEQGDSAMYLCASNFNGGPRAFFGQGTRLTVV.

The V and J genes are TRBV29-1 and TRBJ1-2, with D possibly matching TRBD1 (5 bases). This CDR3 is built from 12 residues. The germline V and J ends were trimmed by 3 bases and 5 bases, with 10 bases remaining between them. The V gene's germline CDR1 is SQVTM and CDR2 ANQGSEA. The CDR3 DNA reads as TGCAGCGTTGATGAGACAGATTATGGCTACACCTTC. Translated, it gives CSVDETDYGYTF.

V is TRBV9 and J is TRBJ2-5; 7 bases line up with TRBD1. The J call is doubtful: the DNA matches TRBJ2-7 better. The germline gives CDR1 SGDLS, CDR2 YYNGEE. CDR3 length equals 16 residues. CDR3 DNA sequence: TGTGCCAGCAGCGTGGACTCGACAGGGAGCTCCTACGAGCAGTACTTC. It yields the protein CASSVDSTGSSYEQYF.

This chain uses TRBV7-2 with TRBJ1-5; 7 nucleotides agree with TRBD1. This CDR3 contains 16 residues. Trimming took 1 base from V and 3 from J; bases not matched to a gene: 6. Germline loops: CDR1 SGHTA, CDR2 FQGNSA. The CDR3 DNA is TGTGCCAGCAGCTTAGTTGGGACAGTTACCAATCAGCCCCAGCATTTT. The encoded protein is CASSLVGTVTNQPQHF.

CDR3 protein: CASSPRTGGNTEAFF. The DNA for the CDR3 is TGTGCCAGCAGCCCCCGGACAGGGGGGAACACTGAAGCTTTCTTT. The V and J genes are TRBV28 and TRBJ1-1; 10 bases match TRBD1. The CDR3 covers 15 residues. CDR1 is MDHEN and CDR2 is SYDVKM in the germline V gene. Trimming cost V 6 bases and J 1 base; bases outside gene matches: 5.